These T cell receptor beta chains were read from a single sample in a study of T-cell memory formation after mild COVID-19. TCRdb reprocessed the 5' RACE reads via MiXCR and lists one record per CDR3 protein. The data contain about 170,000 distinct CDR3 sequences, about an eighth of them seen just once; the ten biggest clones take up approximately 3.3%. The sample consisted of PBMCs or a T cell subset sorted from them (not recorded which). The receptors were sampled from a man aged 18 to 30 who had mild COVID-19 (a few samples of this study predate the infection). Cell type and time point are not known. The CDR3 runs from the conserved cysteine through the conserved F or W. D genes are given only for firm matches. Some rows have no size entry. The others give once, few or many, or a class for an expanded clone.

d_gene	v_gene	j_gene	abundance	CDR3nt	CDR3aa
TRBD1	TRBV25-1	TRBJ1-2	NA	TGTGCCAGCAGCAAACAGGGGGCTAGCTCTAACTATGGCTACACCTTC	CASSKQGASSNYGYTF
NA	TRBV7-2	TRBJ2-1	NA	TGTGCCAGCAGCCCCCCTGCGGATGAGCAGTTCTTC	CASSPPADEQFF
NA	TRBV30	TRBJ2-3	NA	TGTGCCTGGAGTTCAGGGGTGGATACGCAGTATTTT	CAWSSGVDTQYF
NA	TRBV5-1	TRBJ1-4	few	TGCGCCAGCAGGCAACGCGGGACGGATAATGAAAAACTGTTTTTT	CASRQRGTDNEKLFF
NA	TRBV4-1	TRBJ1-2	NA	TGCGCCAGCAGCCAAGATAGGGGGAGGGAAGGCTACACCTTC	CASSQDRGREGYTF
NA	TRBV6-5	TRBJ2-4	few	TGTGCCAGCAGCGTTAAGAGGGGTACAGCCAAAAACATTCAGTACTTC	CASSVKRGTAKNIQYF
NA	TRBV5-1	TRBJ2-3	NA	TGCGCCAGCCGGACCTTCACAGATACGCAGTATTTT	CASRTFTDTQYF
NA	TRBV2	TRBJ2-1	NA	TGTGCCACCACTAGTTTCAATGAGCAGTTCTTC	CATTSFNEQFF
NA	TRBV11-2	TRBJ2-1	NA	TGTGCCAGCAGCTATGACTGGCTGGATGAGCAGTTCTTC	CASSYDWLDEQFF
TRBD1	TRBV3-1	TRBJ1-2	NA	TGTGCCAGCAGCCGACTGACAGGGGTAGGCGATGGCTACACCTTC	CASSRLTGVGDGYTF
TRBD2	TRBV11-2	TRBJ2-7	few	TGTGCCAGCAGCTTCTCCGGGACTAGCGGGGGGGCCAACGAGCAGTACTTC	CASSFSGTSGGANEQYF
TRBD1	TRBV4-1	TRBJ2-2	NA	TGCGCCAGCAGCCAGATGACAGGGGTGATGCGCGGGGAGCTGTTTTTT	CASSQMTGVMRGELFF
NA	TRBV12-3/TRBV12-4	TRBJ2-5	few	TGTGCCAGCAGCCAGGTACCGACCCGCCGGGAGACCCAGTACTTC	CASSQVPTRRETQYF
TRBD1	TRBV7-2	TRBJ1-5	few	TGTGCCAGCAGCCGGACAGGGGCGAAGTATAGCAATCAGCCCCAGCATTTT	CASSRTGAKYSNQPQHF
NA	TRBV5-5	TRBJ2-3	NA	TGTGCCAGCATACGGGACGCGGGGAATACGCAGTATTTT	CASIRDAGNTQYF
NA	TRBV7-2	TRBJ2-3	NA	TGTGCCAGCAGCTCGGGCAGGGGAGCACAGAATACGCAGTATTTT	CASSSGRGAQNTQYF
NA	TRBV12-3/TRBV12-4	TRBJ1-1	NA	TGTGCCAGCAGTTCGGTACAGGTTACGAACACTGAAGCTTTCTTT	CASSSVQVTNTEAFF
TRBD1	TRBV5-1	TRBJ1-3	few	TGCGCCAGCAGCTTGGACAGGGGGGGAAACACCATATATTTT	CASSLDRGGNTIYF
NA	TRBV12-3/TRBV12-4	TRBJ1-1	NA	TGTGCCAGCAGTTTATTTGCGGGAGAAAGGGCTGAAGCTTTCTTT	CASSLFAGERAEAFF
NA	TRBV5-1	TRBJ2-2	NA	TGCGCCAGCAGGCTTCTTGGAGGGGGGAACACCGGGGAGCTGTTTTTT	CASRLLGGGNTGELFF
TRBD1	TRBV20-1	TRBJ1-1	NA	TGCAGTGCCCCGACAGGGGGGGCAGCTTTCTTT	CSAPTGGAAFF
NA	TRBV5-1	TRBJ2-3	many	TGCGCCAGCAGCTTGGAGACCAGCACAGATACGCAGTATTTT	CASSLETSTDTQYF
NA	TRBV7-2	TRBJ1-2	NA	TGTGCCAGCAGCTTAAGACAGGACTATGGCTACACCTTC	CASSLRQDYGYTF
TRBD2	TRBV7-2	TRBJ2-7	many	TGTGCCAGCAGCCCTAGCGGGGGGCCCTACGAGCAGTACTTC	CASSPSGGPYEQYF
TRBD1	TRBV11-2	TRBJ1-5	many	TGTGCCAGCAGTTCCCGGGGGGGACAGCATCAGCCCCAGCATTTT	CASSSRGGQHQPQHF
NA	TRBV6-2/TRBV6-3	TRBJ2-5	NA	TGTGCCAGCAGTTTTCGAACAGAGACCCAGTACTTC	CASSFRTETQYF
TRBD2	TRBV29-1	TRBJ2-1	many	TGCAGCGCTGGGACTAGCGGGGGCCATTCCTACAATGAGCAGTTCTTC	CSAGTSGGHSYNEQFF
NA	TRBV7-9	TRBJ2-2	few	TGTGCCAGCAGCCCATTCCGGGACAGCGGGTTAGCCACCGGGGAGCTGTTTTTT	CASSPFRDSGLATGELFF
TRBD2	TRBV10-3	TRBJ2-1	few	TGTGCTACGGGACTAGCGGGTTCCAATGAGCAGTTCTTC	CATGLAGSNEQFF
TRBD1	TRBV7-2	TRBJ1-2	few	TGTGCCAGCAGCCCGGACAGGAGGGGCTACACCTTC	CASSPDRRGYTF
NA	TRBV4-1	TRBJ1-6	few	TGCGCCAGCAGCCCGACAACGGGGTTACCCCTCCACTTT	CASSPTTGLPLHF
NA	TRBV7-2	TRBJ2-3	few	TGTGCCAGCAGGATGGCAAGGGGGAGAGATACGCAGTATTTT	CASRMARGRDTQYF
NA	TRBV12-3/TRBV12-4	TRBJ1-1	NA	TGTGCCAGCAGTTTAGGGTATGTGGCTTTCTTT	CASSLGYVAFF
NA	TRBV7-2	TRBJ2-2	NA	TGTGCCAGCAGCTACTTAGGAAACACCGGGGAGCTGTTTTTT	CASSYLGNTGELFF
TRBD1	TRBV7-8	TRBJ1-3	few	TGTGCGTCCTCCCGGGGAGGGGGCGAGGTGAACACCATATATTTT	CASSRGGGEVNTIYF
TRBD1	TRBV28	TRBJ2-2	NA	TGTGCCAGCAGTTTAAAGGGGGCTACGAACACCGGGGAGCTGTTTTTT	CASSLKGATNTGELFF
NA	TRBV5-1	TRBJ1-4	NA	TGCGCCAGCAGCTGGGGGTCGGGTGAAAAACTGTTTTTT	CASSWGSGEKLFF
NA	TRBV7-2	TRBJ2-3	many	TGTGCCAGCAGCCCGAGAGATACGCAGTATTTT	CASSPRDTQYF
NA	TRBV5-5	TRBJ2-4	few	TGTGCCAGCAGCTCGAAACAGGGATTAGCCAAAAACATTCAGTACTTC	CASSSKQGLAKNIQYF
TRBD1	TRBV6-5	TRBJ1-2	NA	TGTGCCAGCAGGGCCCGGGACAGATATGGCTACACCTTC	CASRARDRYGYTF
NA	TRBV3-1	TRBJ1-3	NA	TGTGCCAGCAGCCAAGACACCTCCTTTGGAAACACCATATATTTT	CASSQDTSFGNTIYF
NA	TRBV5-1	TRBJ2-6	NA	TGCGCCAGCAGCTTGGTCTCAGGGGATATCTCTGGGGCCAACGTCCTGACTTTC	CASSLVSGDISGANVLTF
NA	TRBV7-3	TRBJ2-1	NA	TGTGCCAGCAGCTTAACACGGGCCCCCTACAATGAGCAGTTCTTC	CASSLTRAPYNEQFF
TRBD1	TRBV11-3	TRBJ2-2	few	TGTGCCAGCAGCCCAGGGACAGGGAAAAGCACCGGGGAGCTGTTTTTT	CASSPGTGKSTGELFF
NA	TRBV4-2	TRBJ1-1	many	TGTGCCAGCAGCCAAGACAGTAGGGCGCGAGCTTTCTTT	CASSQDSRARAFF
NA	TRBV10-3	TRBJ2-5	NA	TGTGCCATCAGTGCCCAGATGACCCTGGGGAGAGAGACCCAGTACTTC	CAISAQMTLGRETQYF
NA	TRBV7-2	TRBJ2-7	NA	TGTGCCAGCAGTCGGTCCACGGCGGGGGCCTCCTACGAGCAGTACTTC	CASSRSTAGASYEQYF
NA	TRBV5-1	TRBJ1-1	few	TGCGCCAGCAGCATCACCGGGACCAACACTGAAGCTTTCTTT	CASSITGTNTEAFF
TRBD1	TRBV27	TRBJ2-5	few	TGTGCCAGCAGTAAGGACAGGCTACAAGAGACCCAGTACTTC	CASSKDRLQETQYF
TRBD1	TRBV12-3/TRBV12-4	TRBJ2-5	NA	TGTGCCAGCAGTATGGACAGGGCAGAGACCCAGTACTTC	CASSMDRAETQYF